Below, 7 T cell receptor beta chains from the same sample are listed, as sequenced in a study of cytomegalovirus exposure and HLA in healthy donors. Profiling relied on immunoSEQ multiplex PCR, and the TCRdb table lists in-frame clones only, not all of them. There are under 50,000 clones in the sample; approximately 95% occur only once, and around 8% lies in the top ten. The specimen was PBMCs. The receptors shown here come from a woman aged 18-29 years in good health and CMV-seropositive.

CDR3 region: CAIEAGRNEQFF. CDR3 bases: TGTGCCATCGAAGCGGGACGAAATGAGCAGTTCTTC. The chain links TRBV10-3 to TRBJ2-1; 7 positions match TRBD2. This CDR3 has 12 residues. The V segment lost 8 bases and the J segment 7 bases; nucleotides outside the gene matches: 5. Germline CDR1 is ENHRY and CDR2 is SYGVKD.

The chain uses TRBV10-3 and TRBJ2-3, with D maybe TRBD2 (5 bases). V lost 6 bases and J 0 bases, leaving 7 bases between the germline ends. This CDR3 spans 13 amino acids. Germline lookup yields CDR1 ENHRY and CDR2 SYGVKD. The CDR3 region has the DNA TGTGCCATCAGAGGCGGGAGCACAGATACGCAGTATTTT. It is translated as CAIRGGSTDTQYF.

The chain uses TRBV5-1 and TRBJ2-5, with 7 bases matching TRBD2. The trim removed 0 bases at V and 2 bases at J, leaving 7 bases unmatched. From germline, CDR1 is SGHRS and CDR2 YFSETQ. This CDR3 is built from 16 residues. CDR3 sequence (DNA): TGCGCCAGCAGCTTGGGAGAGACTAGCAGACAAGAGACCCAGTACTTC. Amino acids: CASSLGETSRQETQYF. Full variable domain (outside the CDR3, taken from reference TRBV5-1 and TRBJ2-5): KAGVTQTPRYLIKTRGQQVTLSCSPISGHRSVSWYQQTPGQGLQFLFEYFSETQRNKGNFPGRFSGRQFSNSRSEMNVSTLELGDSALYLCASSLGETSRQETQYFGPGTRLLVL.

The rearrangement joins TRBV28 to TRBJ1-4; TRBD1 might be the D (5 bases). V lost 8 bases, J lost 4 bases, and 8 bases lay in between. CDR1 MDHEN and CDR2 SYDVKM come from the germline V gene. The CDR3 covers 12 residues. This chain's CDR3 is CASRQSNEKLFF. As DNA, the CDR3 is TGTGCCAGCCGACAGAGTAATGAAAAACTGTTTTTT.

V gene TRBV6-5 combines with J gene TRBJ2-7; D not resolved. Trimming took 4 bases from V and 7 from J, leaving 8 bases between them. CDR3 length equals 11 residues. Germline V gives CDR1 MNHEY, CDR2 SVGAGI. The CDR3 DNA reads as TGTGCCAGCAGTTCCCCCGGTGAGCAGTACTTC. Translating gives CASSSPGEQYF.

The V and J genes are TRBV7-9 and TRBJ2-7; 8 bases agree with TRBD1. V trimming: 6 bases; J trimming: 2 bases; junction bases outside the gene matches: 9. CDR1 and CDR2 (germline): SEHNR, FQNEAQ (reference sequence). The CDR3 length is 15 residues. The CDR3 sequence is CASRPGTGPPYEQYF. The CDR3 DNA sequence: TGTGCCAGCAGGCCCGGGACAGGTCCCCCCTACGAGCAGTACTTC.

In regard to this clone: One junction end disagrees with the germline gene, perhaps due to a read error. The chain is built from TRBV6-1 and TRBJ2-7, with D uncertain. The germline V gene encodes CDR1 MNHNS and CDR2 SASEGT. The CDR3 covers 13 residues. This CDR3 reads CASRTLGPYEQCF. CDR3 DNA sequence: TGTGCCAGCAGGACACTCGGCCCCTACGAGCAGTGCTTC.